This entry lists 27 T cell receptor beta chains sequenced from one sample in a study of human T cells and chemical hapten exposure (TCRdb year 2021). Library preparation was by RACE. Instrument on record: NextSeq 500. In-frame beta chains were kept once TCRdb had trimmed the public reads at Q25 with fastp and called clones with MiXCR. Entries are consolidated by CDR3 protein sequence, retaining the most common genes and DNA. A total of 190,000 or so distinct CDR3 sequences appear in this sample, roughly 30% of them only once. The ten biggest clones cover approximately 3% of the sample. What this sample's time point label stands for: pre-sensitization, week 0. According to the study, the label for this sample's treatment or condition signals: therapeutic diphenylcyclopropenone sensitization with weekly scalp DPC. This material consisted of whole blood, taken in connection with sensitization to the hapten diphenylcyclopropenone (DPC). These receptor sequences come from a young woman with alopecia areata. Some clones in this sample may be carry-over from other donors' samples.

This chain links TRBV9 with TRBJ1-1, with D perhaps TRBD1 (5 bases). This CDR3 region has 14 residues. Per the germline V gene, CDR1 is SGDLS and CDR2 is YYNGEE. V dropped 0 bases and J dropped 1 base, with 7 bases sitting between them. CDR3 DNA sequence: TGTGCCAGCAGCGTAGTCCAGGGGAACACTGAAGCTTTCTTT. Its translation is CASSVVQGNTEAFF.

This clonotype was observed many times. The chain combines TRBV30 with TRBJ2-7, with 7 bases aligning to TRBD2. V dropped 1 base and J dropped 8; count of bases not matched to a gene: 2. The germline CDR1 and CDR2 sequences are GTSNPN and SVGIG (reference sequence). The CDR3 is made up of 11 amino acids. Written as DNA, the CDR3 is TGTGCCTGGAGTGCGGGGGGTAAGCAGTACTTC. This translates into CAWSAGGKQYF.

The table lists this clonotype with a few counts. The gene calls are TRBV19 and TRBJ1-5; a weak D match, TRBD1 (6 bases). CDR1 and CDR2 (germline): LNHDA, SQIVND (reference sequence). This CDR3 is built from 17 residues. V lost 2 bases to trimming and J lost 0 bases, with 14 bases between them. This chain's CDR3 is CASSIWGAGDSNQPQHF. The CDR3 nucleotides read TGTGCCAGTAGTATATGGGGGGCGGGTGATAGCAATCAGCCCCAGCATTTT.

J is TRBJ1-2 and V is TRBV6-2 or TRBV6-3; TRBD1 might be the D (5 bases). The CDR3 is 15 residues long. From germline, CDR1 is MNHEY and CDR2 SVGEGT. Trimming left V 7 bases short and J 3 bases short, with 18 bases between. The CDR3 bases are TGTGCCAGCATGGACCCGGGGGGGGAAGACTATGGCTACACCTTC. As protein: CASMDPGGEDYGYTF.

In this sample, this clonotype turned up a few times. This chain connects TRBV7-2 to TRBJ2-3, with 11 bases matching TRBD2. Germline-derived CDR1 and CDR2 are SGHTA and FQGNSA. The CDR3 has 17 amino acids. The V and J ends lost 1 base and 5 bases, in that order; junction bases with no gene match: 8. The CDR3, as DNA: TGTGCCAGCAGCTTAGTAACCCTAGCGGGGGGAAGAGATACGCAGTATTTT. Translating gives CASSLVTLAGGRDTQYF.

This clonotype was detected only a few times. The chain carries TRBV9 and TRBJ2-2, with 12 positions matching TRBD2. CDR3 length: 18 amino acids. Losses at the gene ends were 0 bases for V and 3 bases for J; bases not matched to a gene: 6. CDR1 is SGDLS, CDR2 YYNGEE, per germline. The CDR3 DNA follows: TGTGCCAGCAGCGTAGGAACTAGCGGGAGGTGGTACACCGGGGAGCTGTTTTTT. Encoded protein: CASSVGTSGRWYTGELFF.

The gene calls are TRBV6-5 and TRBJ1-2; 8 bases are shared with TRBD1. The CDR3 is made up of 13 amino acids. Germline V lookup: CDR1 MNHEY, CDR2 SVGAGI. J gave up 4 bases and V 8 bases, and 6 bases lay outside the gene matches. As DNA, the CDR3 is TGTGCCAGCGGGCAGGGGGCCAGCTATGGCTACACCTTC. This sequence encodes CASGQGASYGYTF.

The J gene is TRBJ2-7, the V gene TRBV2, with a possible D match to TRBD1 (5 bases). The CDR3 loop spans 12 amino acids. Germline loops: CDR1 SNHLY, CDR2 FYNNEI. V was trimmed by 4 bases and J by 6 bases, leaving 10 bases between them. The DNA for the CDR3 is TGTGCCAGCAGTGCGGCCAGGGCCGAGCAGTACTTC. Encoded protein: CASSAARAEQYF.

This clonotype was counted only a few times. For the CDR3, the DNA is TGTGCCAGCGGGGATCGGAGCAATCAGCCCCAGCATTTT. It specifies CASGDRSNQPQHF. The chain links TRBV6-2 or TRBV6-3 to TRBJ1-5; D gene unclear. Germline V CDR1 and CDR2: MNHEY, SVGEGT. This CDR3 is built from 13 residues. With 8 bases removed from V and 1 base from J, the gap between germline ends came to 9 bases.

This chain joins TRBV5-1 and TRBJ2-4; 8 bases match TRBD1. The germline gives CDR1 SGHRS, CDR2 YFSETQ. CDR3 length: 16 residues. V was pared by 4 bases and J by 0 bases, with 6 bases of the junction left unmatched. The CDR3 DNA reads TGCGCCAGCAGCACCGGGACAGGCCTAGCCAAAAACATTCAGTACTTC. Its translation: CASSTGTGLAKNIQYF.

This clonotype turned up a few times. CDR3 in amino acids: CSVAATGANVLTF. CDR3 DNA sequence: TGCAGCGTTGCGGCTACTGGGGCCAACGTCCTGACTTTC. The genes are TRBV29-1 and TRBJ2-6; D is unclear. The V gene lost 4 bases and the J gene lost 2 bases, with 6 bases spanning the gap. This CDR3 region has 13 residues. CDR1 SQVTM and CDR2 ANQGSEA come from the germline V gene.

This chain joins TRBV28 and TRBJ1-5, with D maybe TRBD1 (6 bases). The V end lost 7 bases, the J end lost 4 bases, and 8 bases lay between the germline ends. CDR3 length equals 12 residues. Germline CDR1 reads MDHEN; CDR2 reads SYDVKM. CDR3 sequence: CASIQGNQPQHF. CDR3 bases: TGTGCCAGCATCCAGGGGAATCAGCCCCAGCATTTT.

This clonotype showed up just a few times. The CDR3 coding sequence is TGTGCCAGCAGTTCCCCCGGCGGGGGGGTTCAAGAGACCCAGTACTTC. Translated, it gives CASSSPGGGVQETQYF. The chain has TRBV12-3 or TRBV12-4 and TRBJ2-5; 9 bases align to TRBD2. V lost 4 bases to trimming and J lost 2 bases; unmatched junction nucleotides: 8. The length of the CDR3 is 16 residues.

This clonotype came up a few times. The CDR3 here is CASKIETLSSYEQYF. CDR3 DNA: TGCGCCAGCAAGATAGAAACTCTTAGCTCCTACGAGCAGTACTTC. The V and J genes are TRBV5-1 and TRBJ2-7, with D hard to call. V was trimmed by 6 bases and J by 0 bases, leaving 16 bases between them. CDR1 is SGHRS, CDR2 YFSETQ, per germline. The CDR3 runs to 15 residues.

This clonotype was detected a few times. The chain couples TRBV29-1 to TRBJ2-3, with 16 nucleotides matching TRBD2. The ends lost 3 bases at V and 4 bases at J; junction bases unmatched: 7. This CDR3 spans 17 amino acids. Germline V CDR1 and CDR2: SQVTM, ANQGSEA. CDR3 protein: CSVDGTSGGAWADTQYF. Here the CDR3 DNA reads TGCAGCGTTGATGGGACTAGCGGGGGGGCCTGGGCAGATACGCAGTATTTT.

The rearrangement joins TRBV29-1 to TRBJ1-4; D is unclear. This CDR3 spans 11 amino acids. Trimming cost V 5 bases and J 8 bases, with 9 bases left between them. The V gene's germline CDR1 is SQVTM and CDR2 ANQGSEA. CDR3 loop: CSVKTVEKLFF. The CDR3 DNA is TGCAGCGTTAAGACCGTAGAAAAACTGTTTTTT.

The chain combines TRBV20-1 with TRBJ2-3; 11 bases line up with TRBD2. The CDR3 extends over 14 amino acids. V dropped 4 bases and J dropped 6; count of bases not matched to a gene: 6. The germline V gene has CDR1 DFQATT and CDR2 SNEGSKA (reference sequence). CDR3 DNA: TGCAGTGCTAAGCTAGCGGGGGGCAGCGATACGCAGTATTTT. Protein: CSAKLAGGSDTQYF.

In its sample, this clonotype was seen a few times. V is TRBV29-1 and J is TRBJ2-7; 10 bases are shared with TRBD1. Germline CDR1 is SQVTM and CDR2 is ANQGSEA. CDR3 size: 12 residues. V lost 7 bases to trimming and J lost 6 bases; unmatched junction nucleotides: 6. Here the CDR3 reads CSAQRTGGEQYF. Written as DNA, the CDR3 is TGCAGCGCCCAACGGACAGGGGGCGAGCAGTACTTC.

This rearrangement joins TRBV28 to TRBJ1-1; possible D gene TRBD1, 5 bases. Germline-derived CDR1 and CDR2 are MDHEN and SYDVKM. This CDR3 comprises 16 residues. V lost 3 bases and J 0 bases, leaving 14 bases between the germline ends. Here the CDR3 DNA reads TGTGCCAGCAGTTTTTTCCGGGGGTCCATGAACACTGAAGCTTTCTTT. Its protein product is CASSFFRGSMNTEAFF.

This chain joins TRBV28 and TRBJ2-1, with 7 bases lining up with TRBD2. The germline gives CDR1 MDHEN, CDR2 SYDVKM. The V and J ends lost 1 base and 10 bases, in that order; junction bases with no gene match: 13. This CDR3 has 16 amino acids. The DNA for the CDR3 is TGTGCCAGCAGTTTATTGGTCGGCAGGGAGGGAGTAGAGCAGTTCTTC. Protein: CASSLLVGREGVEQFF.

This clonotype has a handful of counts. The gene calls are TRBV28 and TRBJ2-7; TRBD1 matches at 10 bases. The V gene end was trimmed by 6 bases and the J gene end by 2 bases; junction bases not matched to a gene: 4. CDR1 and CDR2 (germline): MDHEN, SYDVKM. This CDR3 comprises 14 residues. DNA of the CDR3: TGTGCCAGCAGCACAGGACAGGGGGCCTACGAGCAGTACTTC. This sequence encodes CASSTGQGAYEQYF.

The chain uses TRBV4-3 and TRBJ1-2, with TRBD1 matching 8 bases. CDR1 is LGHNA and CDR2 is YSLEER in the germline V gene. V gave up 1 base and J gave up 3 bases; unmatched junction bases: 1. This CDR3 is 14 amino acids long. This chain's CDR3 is CASSQGQGYYGYTF. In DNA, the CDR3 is TGCGCCAGCAGCCAAGGACAGGGGTACTATGGCTACACCTTC.

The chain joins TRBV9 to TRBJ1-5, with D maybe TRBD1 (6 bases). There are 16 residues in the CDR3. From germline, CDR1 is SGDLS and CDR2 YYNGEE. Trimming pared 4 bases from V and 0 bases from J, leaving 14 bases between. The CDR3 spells CASSSGGPSSNQPQHF. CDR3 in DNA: TGTGCCAGCAGCAGTGGGGGCCCAAGTAGCAATCAGCCCCAGCATTTT.

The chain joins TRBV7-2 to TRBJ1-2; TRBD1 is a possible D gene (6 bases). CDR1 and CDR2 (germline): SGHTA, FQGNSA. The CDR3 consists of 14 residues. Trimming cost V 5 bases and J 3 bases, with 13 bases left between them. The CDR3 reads CASSRPPGDYGYTF. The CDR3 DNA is TGTGCCAGCAGCAGACCCCCAGGGGACTATGGCTACACCTTC.

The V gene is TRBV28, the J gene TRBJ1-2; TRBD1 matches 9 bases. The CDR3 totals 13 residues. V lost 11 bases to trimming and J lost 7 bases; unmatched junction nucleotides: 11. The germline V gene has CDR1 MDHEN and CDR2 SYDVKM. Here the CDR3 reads CASMGGQGFGYTF. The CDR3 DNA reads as TGTGCCTCCATGGGTGGACAGGGGTTTGGCTACACCTTC.

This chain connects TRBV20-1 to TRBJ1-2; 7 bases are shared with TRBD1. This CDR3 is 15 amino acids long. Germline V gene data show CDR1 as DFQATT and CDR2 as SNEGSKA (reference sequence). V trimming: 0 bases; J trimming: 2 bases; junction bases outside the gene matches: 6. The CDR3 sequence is CSARDGGRGNYGYTF. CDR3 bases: TGCAGTGCTAGAGATGGAGGCAGGGGGAACTATGGCTACACCTTC.

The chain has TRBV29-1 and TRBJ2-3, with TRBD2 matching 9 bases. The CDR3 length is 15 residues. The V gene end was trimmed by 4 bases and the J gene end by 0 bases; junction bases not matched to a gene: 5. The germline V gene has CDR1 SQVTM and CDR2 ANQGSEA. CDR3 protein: CSVGASGMSTDTQYF. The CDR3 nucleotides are TGCAGCGTTGGAGCTAGCGGGATGAGCACAGATACGCAGTATTTT.